The 27 T cell receptor beta chains given below trace back to one sample, sequenced in a study of CD8 T cells in Susac syndrome. RNA amounts of about 0.5 to 1 ug underwent reverse transcription with random hexamers. TCRdb reanalysed the immunoSEQ multiplex PCR reads using MiXCR and keeps one entry per CDR3 protein. The data hold around 130,000 distinct CDR3 sequences, with about 90% observed a single time. The material sequenced was CD8+ T cells from PBMCs. Receptors were obtained from a human donor with multiple sclerosis.

This clonotype has just one count. V gene TRBV30 combines with J gene TRBJ2-1, with D hard to call. The CDR3 sequence is 12 residues long. Trimming pared 0 bases from V and 8 bases from J, leaving 8 bases between. Germline V lookup: CDR1 GTSNPN, CDR2 SVGIG (reference sequence). The CDR3 loop is CAWSVRSHEQFF. CDR3 DNA sequence: TGTGCCTGGAGTGTAAGGAGTCATGAGCAGTTCTTC.

The chain is built from TRBV7-9 and TRBJ2-3; D not certain. V lost 5 bases, J lost 3 bases, and 6 bases lay in between. In germline, CDR1 is SEHNR, CDR2 FQNEAQ (reference sequence). This CDR3 region has 12 residues. The CDR3 nucleotides read TGTGCCAGCAGCGCAAAAACAGATACGCAGTATTTT. It specifies CASSAKTDTQYF.

The rearrangement uses TRBV5-8 and TRBJ2-7; TRBD2 aligns across 9 bases. Germline assignment: CDR1 SGHTS and CDR2 YDEGEE. The CDR3 is 17 amino acids. Trimming took 3 bases from V and 3 from J; bases not matched to a gene: 13. This CDR3 is CASSSDPLAGTIYEQYF. The CDR3 DNA follows: TGTGCCAGCAGCTCAGACCCACTAGCGGGTACAATCTACGAGCAGTACTTC.

The V and J genes are TRBV7-9 and TRBJ2-7; tentative D call: TRBD2 (6 bases). Trimming pared 5 bases from V and 3 bases from J, leaving 17 bases between. This CDR3 spans 15 amino acids. Germline CDR1 is SEHNR and CDR2 is FQNEAQ (reference sequence). This chain's CDR3 is CASSQTGGEGYEQYF. For the CDR3, the DNA is TGTGCCAGCAGCCAAACCGGGGGAGAGGGCTACGAGCAGTACTTC.

The gene calls are TRBV11-2 and TRBJ2-4, with 8 bases lining up with TRBD1. V shed 1 base, J shed 8 bases, and the junction held 4 bases outside the gene matches. This CDR3 comprises 14 residues. Germline values: CDR1 SGHAT, CDR2 FQNNGV. The CDR3 sequence is CASSLGTGIDIQYF. In DNA form, the CDR3 reads TGTGCCAGCAGCTTAGGGACAGGGATAGACATTCAGTACTTC.

The CDR3 region has the DNA TGTGCCTCGGGCGGGACGAACACCGGGGAGCTGTTTTTT. Translation: CASGGTNTGELFF. The chain carries TRBV6-2 or TRBV6-3 and TRBJ2-2; tentatively, D is TRBD2 (6 bases). Germline values: CDR1 MNHEY, CDR2 SVGEGT. V shed 11 bases and J shed 0 bases, with 10 bases lying between them. CDR3 length equals 13 residues.

This clonotype was seen once. The chain links TRBV6-2 or TRBV6-3 to TRBJ2-7; no clear D. The CDR3 has 13 residues. Germline-derived CDR1 and CDR2 are MNHEY and SVGEGT. Trimming stripped 5 bases from V and 3 bases from J, with 11 bases between. This CDR3 reads CASSPRPIYEQYF. The CDR3 coding sequence is TGTGCCAGCAGTCCCCGGCCGATCTACGAGCAGTACTTC.

The sample holds one count of this clonotype. The chain links TRBV28 to TRBJ1-2, with D possibly TRBD1 on 5 matching bases. The CDR3 totals 14 residues. Trimming pared 5 bases from V and 4 bases from J, leaving 14 bases between. The V gene's germline CDR1 is MDHEN and CDR2 SYDVKM. The CDR3 sequence is CASSPAPTAYGYTF. CDR3 nucleotides: TGTGCCAGCAGTCCGGCCCCGACAGCCTATGGCTACACCTTC.

The genes are TRBV18 and TRBJ1-2; TRBD1 is a possible D gene (5 bases). There are 16 residues in the CDR3. Germline lookup yields CDR1 KGHSH and CDR2 LQKENI. With 6 bases removed from V and 2 bases from J, the gap between germline ends came to 19 bases. The CDR3 DNA is TGTGCCAGCTCCCTCGGAGGGGAGGGAGTGAACTATGGCTACACCTTC. It is translated as CASSLGGEGVNYGYTF.

The chain employs TRBV7-9 and TRBJ1-3; D is uncertain. The V end lost 4 bases, the J end lost 0 bases, and 10 bases lay between the germline ends. Germline lookup yields CDR1 SEHNR and CDR2 FQNEAQ (reference sequence). The CDR3 covers 15 residues. CDR3 residues: CASSSGPLSGNTIYF. CDR3 in DNA: TGTGCCAGCAGCTCCGGACCTCTCTCTGGAAACACCATATATTTT.

The rearrangement uses TRBV6-1 and TRBJ1-5, with TRBD1 as a possible D gene (6 bases). Germline V gene sequence: CDR1 MNHNS, CDR2 SASEGT. V was shortened by 11 bases and J by 2 bases, with 16 bases between the two germline ends. The CDR3 has 14 residues. The CDR3 bases are TGTGCCGATGCCGGGGGGCTTGGCAATCAGCCCCAGCATTTT. This sequence encodes CADAGGLGNQPQHF.

The chain employs TRBV4-1 and TRBJ1-1; D gene ambiguous. The CDR3 runs to 16 residues. Germline-derived CDR1 and CDR2 are MGHRA and YSYEKL. Trimming took 3 bases from V and 6 from J, leaving 20 bases between them. CDR3 sequence (DNA): TGCGCCAGCAGCCATGGGAAGATAGAAGGTGGGTCTGAAGCTTTCTTT. Translation gives CASSHGKIEGGSEAFF.

The chain is built from TRBV12-3 or TRBV12-4 and TRBJ1-2; D perhaps matches TRBD1 (5 bases). The CDR3 contains 12 residues. V lost 7 bases and J 2 bases, leaving 8 bases between the germline ends. The CDR3 DNA is TGTGCCAGCAAGACAGCAAACTATGGCTACACCTTC. Protein: CASKTANYGYTF.

V is TRBV7-8 and J is TRBJ2-1; TRBD2 matches at 10 bases. This CDR3 is 14 amino acids long. V dropped 5 bases and J dropped 10; count of bases not matched to a gene: 8. Germline V lookup: CDR1 SGHVS, CDR2 FQNEAQ. The CDR3 bases are TGTGCCAGCAGCCCCCCTAGCGGGAGCCCCGAGCAGTTCTTC. This codes for CASSPPSGSPEQFF.

The chain is built from TRBV28 and TRBJ2-4; 7 positions agree with TRBD2. V lost 6 bases and J lost 1; bases outside the gene matches: 9. The germline CDR1 and CDR2 sequences are MDHEN and SYDVKM. The CDR3 spans 16 residues. CDR3 protein: CASRLSGMGAKNIQYF. Here the CDR3 DNA reads TGTGCCAGCAGACTAAGCGGGATGGGGGCCAAAAACATTCAGTACTTC. Together with reference TRBV28 and TRBJ2-4, the CDR3 gives the full variable domain: DVKVTQSSRYLVKRTGEKVFLECVQDMDHENMFWYRQDPGLGLRLIYFSYDVKMKEKGDIPEGYSVSREKKERFSLILESASTNQTSMYLCASRLSGMGAKNIQYFGAGTRLSVL.

V is TRBV7-3 and J is TRBJ1-1; D possibly corresponds to TRBD1 (6 bases). Per the germline V gene, CDR1 is SGHTA and CDR2 is FQGTGA. The CDR3 spans 16 residues. Trimming left V 1 base short and J 1 base short, with 13 bases between. The CDR3 DNA sequence: TGTGCCAGCAGCTTAATCCCGGGACATAGGAACACTGAAGCTTTCTTT. Translating it yields CASSLIPGHRNTEAFF.

This clonotype was seen a single time. The genes are TRBV4-3 and TRBJ1-1; D perhaps matches TRBD1 (6 bases). Trimming pared 0 bases from V and 7 bases from J, leaving 24 bases between. The CDR3 contains 18 residues. CDR1 LGHNA and CDR2 YSLEER come from the germline V gene. The CDR3 region is CASSQDGDDAWGHSEAFF. The CDR3 nucleotides are TGCGCCAGCAGCCAAGATGGGGATGATGCCTGGGGGCATAGTGAAGCTTTCTTT.

This rearrangement joins TRBV6-1 to TRBJ2-1, with 8 nucleotides matching TRBD2. This CDR3 is built from 13 residues. Germline-derived CDR1 and CDR2 are MNHNS and SASEGT. V lost 6 bases to trimming and J lost 8 bases; unmatched junction nucleotides: 6. The CDR3 protein is CASRATSGDEQFF. In DNA, the CDR3 is TGTGCCAGCAGGGCTACTAGCGGTGATGAGCAGTTCTTC.

The V and J genes are TRBV15 and TRBJ2-1; 8 bases are a match to TRBD2. The CDR3 is made up of 11 amino acids. The germline CDR1 and CDR2 sequences are LNHNV and YYDKDF (reference sequence). J was trimmed by 9 bases and V by 8 bases; bases with no gene match: 3. In DNA form, the CDR3 reads TGTGCCACCGCGGGGGGAAGTGAGCAGTTCTTC. The encoded protein is CATAGGSEQFF. The variable domain in full, completed from reference TRBV15 and TRBJ2-1, reads DAMVIQNPRYQVTQFGKPVTLSCSQTLNHNVMYWYQQKSSQAPKLLFHYYDKDFNNEADTPDNFQSRRPNTSFCFLDIRSPGLGDTAMYLCATAGGSEQFFGPGTRLTVL.

The chain joins TRBV27 to TRBJ2-7; the match to TRBD1 covers 7 bases. V trimming: 6 bases; J trimming: 2 bases; junction bases outside the gene matches: 4. Germline CDR1 MNHEY, CDR2 SMNVEV (reference sequence). CDR3 length: 13 residues. The DNA for the CDR3 is TGTGCCAGCAGCCTACAGGGGCCCTACGAGCAGTACTTC. Its translation is CASSLQGPYEQYF.

The chain joins TRBV6-2 or TRBV6-3 to TRBJ2-2, with TRBD1 matching 8 bases. The trim removed 5 bases at V and 4 bases at J, leaving 6 bases unmatched. Germline loops: CDR1 MNHEY, CDR2 SVGEGT. The CDR3 covers 15 residues. As DNA, the CDR3 is TGTGCCAGCAGTGACAGGGGATCGGGCACCGGGGAGCTGTTTTTT. Its protein is CASSDRGSGTGELFF.

J is TRBJ1-1 and V is TRBV28; D is unclear. The V and J ends lost 4 bases and 1 base respectively, with 13 bases between them. There are 15 residues in the CDR3. The germline V gene encodes CDR1 MDHEN and CDR2 SYDVKM. The CDR3: CASSSPRVENTEAFF. In DNA, the CDR3 is TGTGCCAGCAGTTCCCCCCGAGTGGAGAACACTGAAGCTTTCTTT.

V usage is TRBV28 and J usage is TRBJ2-3; weak D call: TRBD2 (5 bases). The length of the CDR3 is 17 residues. Germline CDR1 MDHEN, CDR2 SYDVKM. V was shortened by 7 bases and J by 0 bases, with 20 bases between the two germline ends. CDR3 amino acids: CASTVPGMGWSTDTQYF. CDR3 nucleotides: TGTGCCAGCACCGTCCCCGGGATGGGGTGGAGCACAGATACGCAGTATTTT.

The gene calls are TRBV20-1 and TRBJ2-3; D unclear. Trimming left V 6 bases short and J 4 bases short, with 17 bases between. Germline CDR1 DFQATT, CDR2 SNEGSKA (reference sequence). There are 14 residues in the CDR3. CDR3 DNA sequence: TGCAGTGCGGAGACTCTAGGTACCGCAGATACGCAGTATTTT. Its translation: CSAETLGTADTQYF.

This chain joins TRBV29-1 and TRBJ1-4; D not certain. Germline values: CDR1 SQVTM, CDR2 ANQGSEA. V was cut by 3 bases and J by 7 bases, with 12 bases left in between. The CDR3 consists of 13 residues. The CDR3 spells CSVDPGEGEKLFF. DNA for the CDR3: TGCAGCGTTGACCCGGGTGAGGGTGAAAAACTGTTTTTT.

The genes are TRBV19 and TRBJ2-7; D gene uncertain. The CDR3 runs to 11 residues. Between the trimmed V and J ends, which lost 6 bases and 6 bases, there was a span of 9 bases. Per germline, CDR1 LNHDA and CDR2 SQIVND (reference sequence). The CDR3: CASSETGEQYF. The CDR3 bases are TGTGCCAGTAGCGAGACCGGCGAGCAGTACTTC.

The chain couples TRBV12-3 or TRBV12-4 to TRBJ2-7; D remains ambiguous. The CDR3 totals 12 residues. Deletions cut 2 bases from V and 4 bases from J, with 6 bases between. CDR3 bases: TGTGCCAGCAGTTTATACGGATACGAGCAGTACTTC. Translated, it gives CASSLYGYEQYF.